This T cell receptor (beta chain) stems from a study of shared clonotypes between healthy human individuals. Study information: Used for every donor were three CD4 naive, three CD4 memory, two CD8 naive and one CD8 memory plate.

This clone was counted at least ten times. The CDR3 contains 12 residues. Trimming left V 7 bases short and J 6 bases short, with 10 bases between. Germline CDR1 and CDR2: SEHNR and FQNEAQ (reference sequence). The naive CD8 fraction comprised CD45RO-negative cells positively selected for CCR7 and excluded terminally differentiated effector memory CD45RA+ cells. Using immunoSEQ multiplex PCR, the repertoire was profiled, and TCRdb retains in-frame clones only, with some absent. The sample lists a few million clones; around 95% were seen once. Sequences were obtained from naive CD8+ T cells from PBMCs. The V gene is TRBV7-9, the J gene TRBJ2-1, with D possibly being TRBD2 (6 bases). This sequence originates from a young man in good health. Some clones in this sample may be carry-over from other donors' samples. CDR3 sequence reads: CASTLATNEQFF. The DNA of the CDR3 is TGTGCCAGCACGCTAGCGACCAATGAGCAGTTCTTC.